This TCR beta chain was sequenced during a study of tumor-infiltrating lymphocytes in oesophageal squamous cell carcinoma. TCRdb called the PCR reads again in MiXCR, with one record for every CDR3 protein. The sample shows about 14,000 distinct CDR3 sequences, 46% of them seen only once. The sequenced sample was blood. This TCR derives from a male donor with esophageal squamous cell carcinoma.

For the CDR3, the DNA is TGTGCCAGCAGTTTTACGAGACTAGCGGGCGAGCAGTTCTTC. Protein sequence: CASSFTRLAGEQFF. The chain employs TRBV12-3 or TRBV12-4 and TRBJ2-1, with 10 positions matching TRBD2. CDR3 length equals 14 residues. J lost 10 bases, V lost 3 bases, and 6 bases had no gene match.